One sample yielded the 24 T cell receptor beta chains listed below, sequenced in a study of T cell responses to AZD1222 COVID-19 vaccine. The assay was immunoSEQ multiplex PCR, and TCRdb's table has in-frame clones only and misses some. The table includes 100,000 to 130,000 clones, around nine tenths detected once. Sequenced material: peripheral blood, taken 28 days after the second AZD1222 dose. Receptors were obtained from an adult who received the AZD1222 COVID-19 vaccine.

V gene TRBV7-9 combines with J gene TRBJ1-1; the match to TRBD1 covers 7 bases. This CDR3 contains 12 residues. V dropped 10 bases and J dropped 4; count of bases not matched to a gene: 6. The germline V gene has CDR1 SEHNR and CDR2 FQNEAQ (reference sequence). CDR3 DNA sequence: TGTGCCACAACAGGGGTGGCCACTGAAGCTTTCTTT. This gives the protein CATTGVATEAFF.

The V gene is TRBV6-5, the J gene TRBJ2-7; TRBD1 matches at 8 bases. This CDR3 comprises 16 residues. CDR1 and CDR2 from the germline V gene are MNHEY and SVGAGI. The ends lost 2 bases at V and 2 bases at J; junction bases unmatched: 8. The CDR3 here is CASSYDRGRGAYEQYF. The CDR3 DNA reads TGTGCCAGCAGTTACGACAGGGGCCGAGGGGCCTACGAGCAGTACTTC.

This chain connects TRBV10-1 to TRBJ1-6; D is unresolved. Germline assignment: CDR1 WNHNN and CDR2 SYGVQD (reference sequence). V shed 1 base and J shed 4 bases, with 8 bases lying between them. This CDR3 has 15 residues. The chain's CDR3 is CASSEWSDYNSPLHF. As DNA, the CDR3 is TGCGCCAGCAGTGAGTGGTCGGATTATAATTCACCCCTCCACTTT.

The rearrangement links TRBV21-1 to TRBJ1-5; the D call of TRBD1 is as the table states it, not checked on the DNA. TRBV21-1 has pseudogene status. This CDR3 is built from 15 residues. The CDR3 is CASRLRDSGNQPQHF. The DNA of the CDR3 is TGTGCCAGCAGGCTCCGGGACAGTGGCAATCAGCCCCAGCATTTT.

CDR3 DNA: TGTGCCAGCAGTCCATTCCCCCTCTTTGCAACTAATGAAAAACTGTTTTTT. Residues: CASSPFPLFATNEKLFF. The chain joins TRBV6-6 to TRBJ1-4, with D unresolved. The CDR3 is 17 amino acids. V was trimmed by 5 bases and J by 0 bases, leaving 16 bases between them. Germline-derived CDR1 and CDR2 are MNHNY and SVGAGI (reference sequence).

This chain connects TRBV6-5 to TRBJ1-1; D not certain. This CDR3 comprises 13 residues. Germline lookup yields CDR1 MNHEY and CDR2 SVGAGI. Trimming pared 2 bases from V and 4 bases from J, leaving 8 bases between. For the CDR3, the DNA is TGTGCCAGCAGTTACAGGGAGGGCACTGAAGCTTTCTTT. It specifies CASSYREGTEAFF.

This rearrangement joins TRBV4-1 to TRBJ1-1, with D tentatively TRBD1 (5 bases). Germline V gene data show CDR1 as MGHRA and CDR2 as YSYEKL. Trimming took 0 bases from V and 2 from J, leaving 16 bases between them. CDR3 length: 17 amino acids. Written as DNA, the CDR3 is TGCGCCAGCAGCCAAGAAGGGGATGGCAGATTAAACACTGAAGCTTTCTTT. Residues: CASSQEGDGRLNTEAFF.

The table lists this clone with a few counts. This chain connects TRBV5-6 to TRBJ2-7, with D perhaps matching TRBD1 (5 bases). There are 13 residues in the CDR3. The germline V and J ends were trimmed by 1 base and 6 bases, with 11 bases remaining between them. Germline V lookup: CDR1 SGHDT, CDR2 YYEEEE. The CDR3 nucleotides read TGTGCCAGCAGCTTGATGGGCAGGGTCGAGCAGTACTTC. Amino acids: CASSLMGRVEQYF. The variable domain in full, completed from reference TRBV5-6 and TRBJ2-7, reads DAGVTQSPTHLIKTRGQQVTLRCSPKSGHDTVSWYQQALGQGPQFIFQYYEEEERQRGNFPDRFSGHQFPNYSSELNVNALLLGDSALYLCASSLMGRVEQYFGPGTRLTVT.

The CDR3 DNA reads as TGTGCCAGCAGCTTAGATGTAGGATTGACACACTACGAGCAGTACTTC. Encoded protein: CASSLDVGLTHYEQYF. The V and J genes are TRBV11-3 and TRBJ2-7; D uncertain. Germline V gene data show CDR1 as SGHNT and CDR2 as YENEEA. V was clipped by 0 bases and J by 3 bases, with 15 bases between them. The CDR3 extends over 16 amino acids. Supplemented by reference TRBV11-3 and TRBJ2-7, the full variable domain reads EAGVVQSPRYKIIEKKQPVAFWCNPISGHNTLYWYLQNLGQGPELLIRYENEEAVDDSQLPKDRFSAERLKGVDSTLKIQPAELGDSAVYLCASSLDVGLTHYEQYFGPGTRLTVT.

The CDR3 loop is CASSPGTVDQPQHF. CDR3 bases: TGCGCCAGCAGCCCGGGGACGGTGGATCAGCCCCAGCATTTT. The chain links TRBV5-1 to TRBJ1-5; D might be TRBD1 (5 bases). V lost 4 bases and J lost 5, with 13 bases in between. The CDR3 runs to 14 residues. The V gene's germline CDR1 is SGHRS and CDR2 YFSETQ.

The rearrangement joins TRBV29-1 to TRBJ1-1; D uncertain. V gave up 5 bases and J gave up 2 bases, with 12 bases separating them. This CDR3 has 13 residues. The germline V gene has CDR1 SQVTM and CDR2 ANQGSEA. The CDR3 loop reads CSVWVQANTEAFF. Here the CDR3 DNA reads TGCAGCGTTTGGGTTCAGGCAAACACTGAAGCTTTCTTT.

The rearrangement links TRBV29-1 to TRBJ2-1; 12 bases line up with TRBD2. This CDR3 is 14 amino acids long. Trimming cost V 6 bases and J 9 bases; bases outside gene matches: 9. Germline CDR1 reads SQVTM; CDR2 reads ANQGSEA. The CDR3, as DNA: TGCAGCGTCGGGACTAGCGGGCCTAGGGGTGAGCAGTTCTTC. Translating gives CSVGTSGPRGEQFF.

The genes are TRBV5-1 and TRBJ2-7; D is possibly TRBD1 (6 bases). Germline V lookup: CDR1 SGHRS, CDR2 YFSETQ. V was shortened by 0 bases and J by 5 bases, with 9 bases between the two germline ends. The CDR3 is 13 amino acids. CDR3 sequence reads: CASSLAGTHEQYF. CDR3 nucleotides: TGCGCCAGCAGCTTGGCCGGGACACACGAGCAGTACTTC.

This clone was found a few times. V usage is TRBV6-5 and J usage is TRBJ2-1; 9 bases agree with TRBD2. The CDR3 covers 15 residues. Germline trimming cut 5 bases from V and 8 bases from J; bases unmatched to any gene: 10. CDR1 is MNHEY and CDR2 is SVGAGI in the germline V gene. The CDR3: CASSLAGKVSDEQFF. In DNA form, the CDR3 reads TGTGCCAGCAGTCTAGCGGGGAAAGTCTCGGATGAGCAGTTCTTC.

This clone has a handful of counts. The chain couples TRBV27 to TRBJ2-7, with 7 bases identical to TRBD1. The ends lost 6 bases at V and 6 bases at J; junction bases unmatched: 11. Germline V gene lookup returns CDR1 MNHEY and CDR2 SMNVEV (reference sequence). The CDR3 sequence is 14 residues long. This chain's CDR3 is CASRLAGTAGEQYF. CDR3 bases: TGTGCCAGCAGACTGGCCGGGACAGCCGGCGAGCAGTACTTC.

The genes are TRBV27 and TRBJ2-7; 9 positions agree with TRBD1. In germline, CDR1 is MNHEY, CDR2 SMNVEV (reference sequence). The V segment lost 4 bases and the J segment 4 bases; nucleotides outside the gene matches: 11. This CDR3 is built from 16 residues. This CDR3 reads CASSSLHRGRTYEQYF. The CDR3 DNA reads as TGTGCCAGCAGTTCCCTACACAGGGGGCGAACGTACGAGCAGTACTTC.

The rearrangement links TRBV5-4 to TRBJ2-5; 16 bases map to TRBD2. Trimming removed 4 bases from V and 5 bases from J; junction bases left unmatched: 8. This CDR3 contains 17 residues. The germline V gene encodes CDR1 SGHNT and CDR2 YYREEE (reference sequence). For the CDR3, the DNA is TGTGCCAGCAGCCTCGGGACTAGCGGGGGGGCCGGGGAGACCCAGTACTTC. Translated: CASSLGTSGGAGETQYF. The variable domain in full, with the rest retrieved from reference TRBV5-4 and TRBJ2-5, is ETGVTQSPTHLIKTRGQQVTLRCSSQSGHNTVSWYQQALGQGPQFIFQYYREEENGRGNFPPRFSGLQFPNYSSELNVNALELDDSALYLCASSLGTSGGAGETQYFGPGTRLLVL.

This CDR3 is CARNRGDTEAFF. The DNA of the CDR3 is TGTGCCAGAAACAGGGGGGACACTGAAGCTTTCTTT. J is TRBJ1-1 and V is TRBV6-5; the match to TRBD1 covers 8 bases. CDR1 is MNHEY and CDR2 is SVGAGI in the germline V gene. This CDR3 has 12 amino acids. V lost 9 bases, J lost 3 bases, and 3 bases stayed unmatched.

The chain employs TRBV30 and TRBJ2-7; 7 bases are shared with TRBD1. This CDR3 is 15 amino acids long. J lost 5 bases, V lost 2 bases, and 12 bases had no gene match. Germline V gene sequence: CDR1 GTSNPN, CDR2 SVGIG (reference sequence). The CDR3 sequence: CAWSLSGGKRNEQYF. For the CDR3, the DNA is TGTGCCTGGAGTCTGTCAGGGGGAAAGAGGAACGAGCAGTACTTC.

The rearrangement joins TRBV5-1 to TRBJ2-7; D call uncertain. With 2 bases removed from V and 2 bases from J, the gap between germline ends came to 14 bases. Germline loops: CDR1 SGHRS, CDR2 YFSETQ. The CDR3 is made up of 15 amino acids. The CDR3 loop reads CASSLFPGPTYEQYF. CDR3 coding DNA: TGCGCCAGCAGCTTATTCCCGGGTCCGACCTACGAGCAGTACTTC.

The CDR3 sequence is CASSIDSGGAEFF. CDR3 coding DNA: TGCGCCAGCAGCATCGATAGCGGGGGGGCGGAGTTCTTC. The chain carries TRBV5-1 and TRBJ2-1; TRBD2 matches 11 bases. The CDR3 covers 13 residues. The trim removed 4 bases at V and 14 bases at J, leaving 8 bases unmatched. Germline CDR1 reads SGHRS; CDR2 reads YFSETQ.

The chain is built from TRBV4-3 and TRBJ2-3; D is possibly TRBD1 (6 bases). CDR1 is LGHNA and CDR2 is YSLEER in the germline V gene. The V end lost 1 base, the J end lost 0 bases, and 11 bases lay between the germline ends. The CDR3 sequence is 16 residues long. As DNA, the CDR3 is TGCGCCAGCAGCCAAGTAGACAGGTCTAGCACAGATACGCAGTATTTT. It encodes CASSQVDRSSTDTQYF.

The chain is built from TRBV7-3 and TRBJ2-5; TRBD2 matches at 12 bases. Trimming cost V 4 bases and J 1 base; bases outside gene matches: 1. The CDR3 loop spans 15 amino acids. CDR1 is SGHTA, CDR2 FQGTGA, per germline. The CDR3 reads CASSSLAGGQETQYF. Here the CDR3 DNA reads TGTGCCAGCAGCTCACTAGCGGGGGGCCAAGAGACCCAGTACTTC.

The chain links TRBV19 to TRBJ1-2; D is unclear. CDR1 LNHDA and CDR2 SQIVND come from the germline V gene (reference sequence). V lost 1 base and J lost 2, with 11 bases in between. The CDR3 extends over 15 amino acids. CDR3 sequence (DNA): TGTGCCAGTAGTATAGTACGCGGCTGGAACTATGGCTACACCTTC. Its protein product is CASSIVRGWNYGYTF.